The clone carrying this T cell receptor (beta chain) has just one count. The antigen remains unidentified. The data stem from a study of CD4 T cells in relation to SARS-CoV-2 and coronaviruses. Study in general: PBMCs were cultured with antigen for roughly 11 days before TCR beta sequencing.

Generated by immunoSEQ multiplex PCR, the TCRdb table keeps only in-frame clones and is missing some. The sample has about 40,000 clones; about 80% are singletons. Deletions cut 2 bases from V and 5 bases from J, with 18 bases between. The CDR3 runs to 16 residues. Germline assignment: CDR1 MDHEN and CDR2 SYDVKM. The TCR comes from an adult with COVID-19. The rearrangement uses TRBV28 and TRBJ2-5; D may be TRBD1 (5 bases). Sample: naive CD4+ T cells from PBMCs, cultured in vitro. Subset meaning: naive CD4+ T cells isolated by negative enrichment. CDR3 region: CASSLAGLGFAETQYF. For the CDR3, the DNA is TGTGCCAGCAGTTTAGCAGGGCTTGGCTTCGCGGAGACCCAGTACTTC.